These 3 T cell receptor beta chains originate from one sample sequenced in a study of shared clonotypes between healthy human individuals. Libraries were prepared by immunoSEQ multiplex PCR; TCRdb keeps only in-frame clonotypes and omits some of them. Of some 380,000 clones listed, 96% are singletons. Sample: memory CD8+ T cells sorted from blood. Specified subset: CD45RO+ cells pooled with CCR7-negative TemRA cells. Every receptor here comes from a young man in good health.

The chain is built from TRBV27 and TRBJ2-5; the match to TRBD2 covers 8 bases. Germline V gene sequence: CDR1 MNHEY, CDR2 SMNVEV (reference sequence). Germline trimming cut 6 bases from V and 8 bases from J; bases unmatched to any gene: 20. The CDR3 consists of 17 residues. This CDR3 reads CASRSLAQAGAGGTQYF. The CDR3 nucleotides are TGTGCCAGCAGGAGCCTTGCCCAAGCGGGGGCCGGGGGAACCCAGTACTTC.

The chain is built from TRBV28 and TRBJ2-3; 16 bases align to TRBD2. The CDR3 is made up of 17 amino acids. The germline gives CDR1 MDHEN, CDR2 SYDVKM. The V and J ends lost 5 bases and 2 bases, in that order; junction bases with no gene match: 4. In nucleotides, the CDR3 is TGTGCCAGCAGTACCGGGACTAGCGGGAGGGCCACAGATACGCAGTATTTT. Translation gives CASSTGTSGRATDTQYF.

There are a few counts of this clone. Within the sample, other DNA sequences also encode this same CDR3. The chain combines TRBV28 with TRBJ1-3, with D unresolved. V shed 3 bases and J shed 4 bases, with 1 base lying between them. The length of the CDR3 is 11 residues. Germline lookup yields CDR1 MDHEN and CDR2 SYDVKM. The CDR3 loop is CASSLGNTIYF. The DNA of the CDR3 is TGTGCCAGCAGTTTGGGAAACACCATATATTTT.